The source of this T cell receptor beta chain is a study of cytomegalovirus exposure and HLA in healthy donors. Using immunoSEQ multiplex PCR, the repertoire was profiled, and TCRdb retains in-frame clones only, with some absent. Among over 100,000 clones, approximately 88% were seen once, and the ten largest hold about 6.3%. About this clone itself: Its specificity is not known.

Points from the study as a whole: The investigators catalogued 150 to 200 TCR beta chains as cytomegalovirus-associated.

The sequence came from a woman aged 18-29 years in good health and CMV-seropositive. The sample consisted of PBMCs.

For the CDR3, the DNA is TGCGCCAGCAGCTTGGATGCGGGAAACACCGGGGAGCTGTTTTTT. It yields the protein CASSLDAGNTGELFF. V usage is TRBV5-1 and J usage is TRBJ2-2; possible D gene TRBD2, 6 bases. V lost 0 bases and J lost 2, with 8 bases in between. The germline V gene has CDR1 SGHRS and CDR2 YFSETQ. The CDR3 sequence is 15 residues long. The complete variable domain, with remaining parts taken from reference TRBV5-1 and TRBJ2-2, reads KAGVTQTPRYLIKTRGQQVTLSCSPISGHRSVSWYQQTPGQGLQFLFEYFSETQRNKGNFPGRFSGRQFSNSRSEMNVSTLELGDSALYLCASSLDAGNTGELFFGEGSRLTVL.